This TCR beta chain was identified in a study of cytomegalovirus exposure and HLA in healthy donors. Whole-study findings and limits: First-cohort TCR clusters tended to co-occur in the roughly 120 validation repertoires, a later analysis found. A classifier reportedly called cytomegalovirus status with high sensitivity and specificity.

As for this clone: Its antigen is currently unknown.

V was pared by 5 bases and J by 1 base, with 17 bases between. Germline V gene sequence: CDR1 SQVTM, CDR2 ANQGSEA. The CDR3 loop spans 15 amino acids. Method: immunoSEQ multiplex PCR; TCRdb's copy keeps in-frame clones and lacks some. Among around 60,000 clones listed, just over 90% were seen once. This TCR was recovered from a woman under 30 in good health and CMV-seronegative. The sequenced sample consisted of PBMCs. V is TRBV29-1 and J is TRBJ1-2; D may be TRBD1 (6 bases). CDR3 in amino acids: CSVLTGGHLNYGYTF. The DNA of the CDR3 is TGCAGCGTTTTGACAGGCGGCCACCTTAACTATGGCTACACCTTC.